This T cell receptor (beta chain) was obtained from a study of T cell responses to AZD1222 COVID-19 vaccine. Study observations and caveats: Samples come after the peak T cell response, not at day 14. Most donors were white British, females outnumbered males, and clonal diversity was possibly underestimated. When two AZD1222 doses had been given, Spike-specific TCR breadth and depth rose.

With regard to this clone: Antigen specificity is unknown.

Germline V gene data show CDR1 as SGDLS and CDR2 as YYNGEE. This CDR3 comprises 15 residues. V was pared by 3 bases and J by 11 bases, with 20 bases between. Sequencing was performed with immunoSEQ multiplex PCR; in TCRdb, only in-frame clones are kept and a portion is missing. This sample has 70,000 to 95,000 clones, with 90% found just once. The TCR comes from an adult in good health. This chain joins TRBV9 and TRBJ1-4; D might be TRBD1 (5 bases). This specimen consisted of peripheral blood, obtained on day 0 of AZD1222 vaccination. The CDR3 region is CASSETGTALGKLFF. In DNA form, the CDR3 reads TGTGCCAGCAGCGAGACCGGGACCGCCTTGGGGAAACTGTTTTTT.